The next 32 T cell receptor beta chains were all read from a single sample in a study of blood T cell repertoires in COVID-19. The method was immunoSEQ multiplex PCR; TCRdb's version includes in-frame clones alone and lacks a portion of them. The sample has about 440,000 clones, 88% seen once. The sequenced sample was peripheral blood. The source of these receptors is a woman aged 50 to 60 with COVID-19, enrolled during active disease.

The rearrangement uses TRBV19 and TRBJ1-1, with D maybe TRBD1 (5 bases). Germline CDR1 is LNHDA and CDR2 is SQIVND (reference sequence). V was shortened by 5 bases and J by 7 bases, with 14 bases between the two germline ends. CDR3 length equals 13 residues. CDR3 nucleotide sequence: TGTGCCAGTAGTTTAACAGGAAAACTTGAAGCTTTCTTT. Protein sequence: CASSLTGKLEAFF.

The CDR3 loop reads CASDLQGSGYEQYF. In nucleotides, the CDR3 is TGTGCCTCTGATCTACAGGGGAGCGGGTACGAGCAGTACTTC. V is TRBV30 and J is TRBJ2-7, with TRBD1 as a possible D gene (7 bases). V was cut by 7 bases and J by 4 bases, with 20 bases left in between. This CDR3 is built from 14 residues. The V gene's germline CDR1 is GTSNPN and CDR2 SVGIG (reference sequence).

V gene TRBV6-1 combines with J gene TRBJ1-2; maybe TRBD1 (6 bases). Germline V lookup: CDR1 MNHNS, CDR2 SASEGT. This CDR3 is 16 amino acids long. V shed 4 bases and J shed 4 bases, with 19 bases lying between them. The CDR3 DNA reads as TGTGCCAGCAGTGCTATGGGACAAAAGAGGAGCTATGGCTACACCTTC. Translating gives CASSAMGQKRSYGYTF.

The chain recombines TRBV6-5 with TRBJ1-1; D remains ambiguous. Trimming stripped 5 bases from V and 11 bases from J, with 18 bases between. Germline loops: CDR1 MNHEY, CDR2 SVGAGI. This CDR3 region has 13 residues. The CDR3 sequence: CASSLQGRTDAFF. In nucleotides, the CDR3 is TGTGCCAGCAGTCTTCAAGGTAGAACAGATGCTTTCTTT.

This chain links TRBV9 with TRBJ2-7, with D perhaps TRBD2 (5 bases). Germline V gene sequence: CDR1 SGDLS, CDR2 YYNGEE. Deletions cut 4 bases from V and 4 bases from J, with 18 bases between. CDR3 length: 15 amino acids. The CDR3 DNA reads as TGTGCCAGCAGCCTTGGTTTGAGCGGTTCATACGAGCAGTACTTC. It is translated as CASSLGLSGSYEQYF. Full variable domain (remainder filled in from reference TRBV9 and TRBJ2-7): DSGVTQTPKHLITATGQRVTLRCSPRSGDLSVYWYQQSLDQGLQFLIQYYNGEERAKGNILERFSAQQFPDLHSELNLSSLELGDSALYFCASSLGLSGSYEQYFGPGTRLTVT.

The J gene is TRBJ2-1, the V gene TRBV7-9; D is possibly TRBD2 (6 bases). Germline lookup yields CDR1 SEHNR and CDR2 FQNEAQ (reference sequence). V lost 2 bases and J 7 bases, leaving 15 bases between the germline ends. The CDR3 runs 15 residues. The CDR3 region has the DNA TGTGCCAGCAGCTTAAGACGGGGAGGAGGAAATGAGCAGTTCTTC. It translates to CASSLRRGGGNEQFF.

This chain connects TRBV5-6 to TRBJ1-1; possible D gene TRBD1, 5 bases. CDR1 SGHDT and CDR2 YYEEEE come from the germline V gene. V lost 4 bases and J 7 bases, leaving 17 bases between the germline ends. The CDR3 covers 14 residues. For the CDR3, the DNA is TGTGCCAGCAGCCAATTGGGGGGATCTGATGAAGCTTTCTTT. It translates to CASSQLGGSDEAFF. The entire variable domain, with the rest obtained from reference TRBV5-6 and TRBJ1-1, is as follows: DAGVTQSPTHLIKTRGQQVTLRCSPKSGHDTVSWYQQALGQGPQFIFQYYEEEERQRGNFPDRFSGHQFPNYSSELNVNALLLGDSALYLCASSQLGGSDEAFFGQGTRLTVV.

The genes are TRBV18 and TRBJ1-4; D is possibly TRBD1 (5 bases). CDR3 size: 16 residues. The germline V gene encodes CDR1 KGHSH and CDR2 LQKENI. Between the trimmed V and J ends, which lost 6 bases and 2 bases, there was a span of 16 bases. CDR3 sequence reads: CASSRTRDSTNEKLFF. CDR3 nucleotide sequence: TGTGCCAGCTCCCGAACCAGGGACTCGACTAATGAAAAACTGTTTTTT.

The CDR3 loop reads CASRRSSYEQYF. The CDR3, as DNA: TGTGCCAGCAGGAGGAGCTCCTACGAGCAGTACTTC. This chain connects TRBV6-5 to TRBJ2-7; D unresolved. This CDR3 has 12 residues. The germline V gene encodes CDR1 MNHEY and CDR2 SVGAGI. V was pared by 6 bases and J by 0 bases, with 6 bases between.

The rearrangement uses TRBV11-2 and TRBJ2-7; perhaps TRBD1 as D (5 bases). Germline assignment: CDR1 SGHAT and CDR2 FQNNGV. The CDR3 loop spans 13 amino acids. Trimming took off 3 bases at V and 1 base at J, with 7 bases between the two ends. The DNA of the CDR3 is TGTGCCAGCAGCTTTCCAGGGTCCTACGAGCAGTACTTC. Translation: CASSFPGSYEQYF.

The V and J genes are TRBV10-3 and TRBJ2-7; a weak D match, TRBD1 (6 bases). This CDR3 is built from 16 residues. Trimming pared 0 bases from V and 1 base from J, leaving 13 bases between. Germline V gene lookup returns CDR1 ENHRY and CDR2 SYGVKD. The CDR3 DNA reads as TGTGCCATCAGTGAGTCGAAGGGCAGGGGATCCTACGAGCAGTACTTC. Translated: CAISESKGRGSYEQYF.

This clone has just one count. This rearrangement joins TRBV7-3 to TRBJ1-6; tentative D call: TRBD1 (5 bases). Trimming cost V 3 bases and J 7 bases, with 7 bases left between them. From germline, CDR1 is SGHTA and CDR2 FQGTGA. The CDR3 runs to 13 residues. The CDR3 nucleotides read TGTGCCAGCAGCTTGGGACTGAATTCACCCCTCCACTTT. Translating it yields CASSLGLNSPLHF.

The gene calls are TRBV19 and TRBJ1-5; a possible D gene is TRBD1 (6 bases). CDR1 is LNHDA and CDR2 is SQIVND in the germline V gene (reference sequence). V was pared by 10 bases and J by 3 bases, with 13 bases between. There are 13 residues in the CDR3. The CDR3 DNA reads TGTGCCACCGCTGGACAGCTCAATCAGCCCCAGCATTTT. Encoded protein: CATAGQLNQPQHF.

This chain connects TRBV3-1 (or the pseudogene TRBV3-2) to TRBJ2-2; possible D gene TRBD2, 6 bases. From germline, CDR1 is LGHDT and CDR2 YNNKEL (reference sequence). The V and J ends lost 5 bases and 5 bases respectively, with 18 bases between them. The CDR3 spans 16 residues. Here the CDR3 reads CASSKGRGLGTGELFF. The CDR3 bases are TGTGCCAGCAGCAAAGGACGGGGACTGGGGACCGGGGAGCTGTTTTTT.

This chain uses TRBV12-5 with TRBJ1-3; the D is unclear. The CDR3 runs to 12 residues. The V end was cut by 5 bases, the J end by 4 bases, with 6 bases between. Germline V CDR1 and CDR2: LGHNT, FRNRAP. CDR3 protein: CASGPPGNTIYF. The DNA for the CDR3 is TGTGCTAGTGGTCCCCCAGGAAACACCATATATTTT. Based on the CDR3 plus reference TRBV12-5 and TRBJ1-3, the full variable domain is DARVTQTPRHKVTEMGQEVTMRCQPILGHNTVFWYRQTMMQGLELLAYFRNRAPLDDSGMPKDRFSAEMPDATLATLKIQPSEPRDSAVYFCASGPPGNTIYFGEGSWLTVV.

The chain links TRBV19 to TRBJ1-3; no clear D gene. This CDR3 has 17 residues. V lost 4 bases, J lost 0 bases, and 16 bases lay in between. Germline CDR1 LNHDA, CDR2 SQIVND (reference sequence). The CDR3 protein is CASSNPPNAGSGNTIYF. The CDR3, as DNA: TGTGCCAGTAGTAACCCCCCGAACGCCGGCTCTGGAAACACCATATATTTT.

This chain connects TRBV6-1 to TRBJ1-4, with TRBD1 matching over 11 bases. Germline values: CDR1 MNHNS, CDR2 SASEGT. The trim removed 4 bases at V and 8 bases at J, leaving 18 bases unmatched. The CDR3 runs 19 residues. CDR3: CASSGGRTGGSEIKEKLFF. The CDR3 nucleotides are TGTGCCAGCAGTGGTGGGCGGACAGGGGGCAGTGAGATTAAAGAAAAACTGTTTTTT.

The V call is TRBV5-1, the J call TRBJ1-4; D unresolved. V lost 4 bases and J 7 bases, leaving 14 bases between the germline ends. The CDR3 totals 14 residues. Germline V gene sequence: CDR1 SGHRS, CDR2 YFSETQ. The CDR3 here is CASSLGVESEKLFF. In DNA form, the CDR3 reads TGCGCCAGCAGCCTGGGAGTGGAGAGTGAAAAACTGTTTTTT.

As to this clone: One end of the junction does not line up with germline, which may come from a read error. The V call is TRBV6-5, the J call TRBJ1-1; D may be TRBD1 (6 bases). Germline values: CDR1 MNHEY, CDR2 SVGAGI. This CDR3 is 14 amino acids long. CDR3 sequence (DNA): TGTGCCAGCAATTACCGGGGGGGCCAGACTGAAGCTTTCTTT. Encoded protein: CASNYRGGQTEAFF.

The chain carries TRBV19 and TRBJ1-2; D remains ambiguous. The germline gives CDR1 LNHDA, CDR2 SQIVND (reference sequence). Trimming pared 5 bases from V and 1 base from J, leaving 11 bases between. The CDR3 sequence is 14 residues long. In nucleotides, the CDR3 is TGTGCCAGTAGTCCGCAGACGGGTAACTATGGCTACACCTTC. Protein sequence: CASSPQTGNYGYTF.

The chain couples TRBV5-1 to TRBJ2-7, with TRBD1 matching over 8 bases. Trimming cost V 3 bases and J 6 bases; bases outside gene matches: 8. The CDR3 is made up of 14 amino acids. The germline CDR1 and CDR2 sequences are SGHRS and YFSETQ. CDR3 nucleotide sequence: TGCGCCAGCAGCTCCAGGGGGCGCGGGTCCGAGCAGTACTTC. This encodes CASSSRGRGSEQYF. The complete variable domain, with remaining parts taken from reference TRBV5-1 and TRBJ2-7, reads KAGVTQTPRYLIKTRGQQVTLSCSPISGHRSVSWYQQTPGQGLQFLFEYFSETQRNKGNFPGRFSGRQFSNSRSEMNVSTLELGDSALYLCASSSRGRGSEQYFGPGTRLTVT.

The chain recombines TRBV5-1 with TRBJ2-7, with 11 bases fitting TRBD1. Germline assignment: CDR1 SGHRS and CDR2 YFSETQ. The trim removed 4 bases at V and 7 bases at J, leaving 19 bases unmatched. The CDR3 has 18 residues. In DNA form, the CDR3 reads TGCGCCAGCAGCGCCCTAAACCGGGACAGGGGGACGAGGGGAGAGCAGTACTTC. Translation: CASSALNRDRGTRGEQYF.

CDR3 in amino acids: CASRAGPFQLWSYTF. As DNA, the CDR3 is TGTGCCAGTAGGGCGGGACCGTTTCAACTATGGAGCTACACCTTC. This rearrangement joins TRBV19 to TRBJ1-2; a possible D gene is TRBD1 (5 bases). The CDR3 covers 15 residues. V was clipped by 6 bases and J by 9 bases, with 23 bases between them. CDR1 and CDR2 (germline): LNHDA, SQIVND (reference sequence).

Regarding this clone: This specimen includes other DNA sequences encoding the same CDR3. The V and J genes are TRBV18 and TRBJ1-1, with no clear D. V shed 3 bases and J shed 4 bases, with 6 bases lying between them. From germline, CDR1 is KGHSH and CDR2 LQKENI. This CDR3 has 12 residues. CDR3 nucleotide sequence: TGTGCCAGCTCACCGGGGAGCACTGAAGCTTTCTTT. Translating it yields CASSPGSTEAFF.

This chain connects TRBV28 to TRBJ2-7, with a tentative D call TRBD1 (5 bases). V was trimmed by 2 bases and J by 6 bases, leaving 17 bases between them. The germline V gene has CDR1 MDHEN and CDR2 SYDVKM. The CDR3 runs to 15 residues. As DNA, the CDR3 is TGTGCCAGCAGTTTAGTCAGGGCCCTTAGGCGCGAGCAGTACTTC. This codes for CASSLVRALRREQYF.

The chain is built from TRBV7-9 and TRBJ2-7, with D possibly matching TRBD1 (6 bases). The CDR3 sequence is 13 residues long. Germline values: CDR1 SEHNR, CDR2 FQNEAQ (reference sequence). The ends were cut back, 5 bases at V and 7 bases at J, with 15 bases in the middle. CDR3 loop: CASSPTIQGEQYF. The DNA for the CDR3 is TGTGCCAGCAGCCCAACAATTCAGGGGGAGCAGTACTTC.

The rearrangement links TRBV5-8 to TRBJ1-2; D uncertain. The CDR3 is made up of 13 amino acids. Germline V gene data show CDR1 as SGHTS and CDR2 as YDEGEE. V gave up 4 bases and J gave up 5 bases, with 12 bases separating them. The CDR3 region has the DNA TGTGCCAGCAGCCCGCTGCCCGGGTATGGCTACACCTTC. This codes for CASSPLPGYGYTF.

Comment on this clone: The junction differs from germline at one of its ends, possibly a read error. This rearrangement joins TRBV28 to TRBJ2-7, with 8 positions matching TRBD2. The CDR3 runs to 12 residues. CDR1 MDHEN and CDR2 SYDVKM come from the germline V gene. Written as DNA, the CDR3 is TGCGGAGCGGGGGACGGATCCTACGAGCAGTACTTC. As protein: CGAGDGSYEQYF.

CDR3 DNA sequence: TGTGCCAGCAGTGGAGGCAGCCGTTATGGCTACACCTTC. This encodes CASSGGSRYGYTF. The gene calls are TRBV7-9 and TRBJ1-2; D remains unclear. From germline, CDR1 is SEHNR and CDR2 FQNEAQ (reference sequence). Between the trimmed V and J ends, which lost 6 bases and 5 bases, there was a span of 13 bases. The CDR3 loop spans 13 amino acids. The whole variable domain, remainder taken from reference TRBV7-9 and TRBJ1-2, is DTGVSQNPRHKITKRGQNVTFRCDPISEHNRLYWYRQTLGQGPEFLTYFQNEAQLEKSRLLSDRFSAERPKGSFSTLEIQRTEQGDSAMYLCASSGGSRYGYTFGSGTRLTVV.

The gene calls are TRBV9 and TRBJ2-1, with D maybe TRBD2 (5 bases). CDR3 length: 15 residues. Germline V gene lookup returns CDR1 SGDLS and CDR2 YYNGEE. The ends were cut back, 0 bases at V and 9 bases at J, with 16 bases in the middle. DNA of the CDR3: TGTGCCAGCAGCGTAGGCGGACTCCCTGCCGCTGAGCAGTTCTTC. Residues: CASSVGGLPAAEQFF.

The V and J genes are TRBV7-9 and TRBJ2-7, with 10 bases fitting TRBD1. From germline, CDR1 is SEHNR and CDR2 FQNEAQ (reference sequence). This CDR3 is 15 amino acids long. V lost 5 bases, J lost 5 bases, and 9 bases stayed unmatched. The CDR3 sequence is CASSGARGQGNEQYF. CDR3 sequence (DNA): TGTGCCAGCAGCGGAGCCCGGGGACAGGGGAACGAGCAGTACTTC.

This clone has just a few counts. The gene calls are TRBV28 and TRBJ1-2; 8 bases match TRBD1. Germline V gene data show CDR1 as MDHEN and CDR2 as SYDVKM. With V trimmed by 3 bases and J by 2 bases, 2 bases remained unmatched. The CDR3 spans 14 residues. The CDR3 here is CASSFGQGNYGYTF. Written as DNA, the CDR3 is TGTGCCAGCAGTTTTGGACAGGGAAACTATGGCTACACCTTC.